This T cell receptor (beta chain) was identified during a study of CD8+CD57+ T cells in acquired aplastic anemia. Study-level information: Sorted CD4+ and CD8+ cells yielded DNA averaging around 3.2 ug.

Notes on the study in general: Controls did not differ significantly from patients in CD8+ Simpson's diversity.

Genomic DNA, serving as template, underwent TCR beta VDJ and CDR3 profiling. A single record per CDR3 protein comes from TCRdb applying MiXCR to the reads. The table includes around 430,000 distinct CDR3 sequences, 25% to 40% detected once. Previously, flow cytometry had revealed CD8+CD57+ cell expansion in the patients chosen for sequencing. The enrolled patients all had severe acquired aplastic anemia. Patients had not yet gotten any therapy when their blood was taken for sampling. With regard to this clonotype: Its target is unknown.

The sequenced sample consisted of sorted CD4+, CD8+, or CD8+CD57+ T cells (not recorded which) from PBMCs. The TCR was taken from a human donor with aplastic anemia.

The CDR3 DNA reads as TGTGCCAGCAGTGTTAGGGGCGCTGAAGCTTTCTTT. Residues: CASSVRGAEAFF. The V and J genes are TRBV2 and TRBJ1-1; possibly TRBD1 for D (5 bases). Looked up from germline, CDR1 is SNHLY and CDR2 is FYNNEI. CDR3 length equals 12 residues. Trimming pared 4 bases from V and 6 bases from J, leaving 9 bases between.